This T cell receptor (beta chain) was sequenced in a study of blood T cells in healthy people across ages. The CDR3 contains 13 residues. A sample-barcoded 5' primer and a J-beta primer mix were used in a second PCR of about 6 to 11 cycles. Unique molecular identifiers of 12 random nucleotides labeled each cDNA. One entry per CDR3 protein, called by TCRdb with MiXCR from the 5' RACE reads. The sample yields about 670,000 distinct CDR3 sequences, 40% to 65% seen once. This receptor was obtained from a woman of 80 years or more in good health. This chain uses TRBV21-1 with TRBJ2-7. TRBV21-1 constitutes a pseudogene. The sample consisted of blood. The CDR3 here is CASSKPNSYEQYF. In DNA, the CDR3 is TGTGCCAGCAGCAAACCCAACAGCTACGAGCAGTACTTC.